The 30 T cell receptor beta chains given below trace back to one sample, sequenced in a study of blood T cell repertoires in COVID-19. The method was immunoSEQ multiplex PCR; TCRdb's version includes in-frame clones alone and lacks a portion of them. The table records 200,000 or so clones, approximately 88% of them present only once. Specimen: PBMCs or T cells enriched from blood (not recorded which). The receptors stem from a middle-aged woman with acute COVID-19.

The rearrangement joins TRBV9 to TRBJ2-3, with 9 bases aligning to TRBD2. The V gene's germline CDR1 is SGDLS and CDR2 YYNGEE. CDR3 size: 14 residues. Trimming removed 0 bases from V and 7 bases from J; junction bases left unmatched: 3. The CDR3 region is CASSVGASGNTQYF. The CDR3 bases are TGTGCCAGCAGCGTAGGGGCTAGCGGGAATACGCAGTATTTT.

The genes are TRBV10-2 and TRBJ2-2; 10 nucleotides match TRBD1. The CDR3 totals 15 residues. The germline V gene has CDR1 WSHSY and CDR2 SAAADI. Trimming at V came to 7 bases and at J to 3 bases, leaving 5 bases not matched to a gene. The DNA of the CDR3 is TGCGCCAGCAAGCCGGGACAGGGGTACACCGGGGAGCTGTTTTTT. Amino acids: CASKPGQGYTGELFF.

The chain combines TRBV11-3 with TRBJ2-6; perhaps TRBD1 as D (6 bases). Germline V CDR1 and CDR2: SGHNT, YENEEA. The V end was cut by 5 bases, the J end by 0 bases, with 20 bases between. The CDR3 consists of 19 residues. The CDR3 nucleotides are TGTGCCAGCAGCCATACAATCGTAGGGACACACTCTGGGGCCAACGTCCTGACTTTC. This translates into CASSHTIVGTHSGANVLTF.

The chain joins TRBV5-1 to TRBJ2-3; the D is unclear. The V end lost 0 bases, the J end lost 1 base, and 6 bases lay between the germline ends. The CDR3 contains 14 residues. Germline-derived CDR1 and CDR2 are SGHRS and YFSETQ. CDR3: CASSLDSGTDTQYF. The CDR3 nucleotides are TGCGCCAGCAGCTTGGACTCTGGCACAGATACGCAGTATTTT.

J is TRBJ1-4 and V is TRBV5-1, with D possibly TRBD1 on 5 matching bases. The CDR3 length is 13 residues. In germline, CDR1 is SGHRS, CDR2 YFSETQ. The germline V and J ends were trimmed by 5 bases and 6 bases, with 11 bases remaining between them. The CDR3 reads CASSWQGDEKLFF. In DNA, the CDR3 is TGCGCCAGCAGTTGGCAGGGTGATGAAAAACTGTTTTTT.

V gene TRBV10-3 combines with J gene TRBJ2-2, with 7 bases matching TRBD1. The CDR3 is 16 amino acids. Germline values: CDR1 ENHRY, CDR2 SYGVKD. With 6 bases clipped from V and 6 bases from J, the junction kept 13 bases outside the gene matches. In DNA, the CDR3 is TGTGCCATCAGAGCAACAGGGGTCCCCAATTCCGGGGAGCTGTTTTTT. As protein: CAIRATGVPNSGELFF.

This chain connects TRBV2 to TRBJ1-5, with 7 nucleotides matching TRBD1. CDR1 is SNHLY, CDR2 FYNNEI, per germline. The CDR3 extends over 14 amino acids. Unmatched junction bases numbered 4, after V lost 1 base and J lost 7 bases. The CDR3 region has the DNA TGTGCCAGCAGTGAAGAGGGCAGGGGGCAGCCCCAGCATTTT. This translates into CASSEEGRGQPQHF.

This sequence joins TRBV4-3 and TRBJ1-2, with D unclear. Trimming cost V 5 bases and J 5 bases, with 21 bases left between them. From germline, CDR1 is LGHNA and CDR2 YSLEER. The CDR3 extends over 16 amino acids. The CDR3 DNA sequence: TGCGCCAGCAGCGTAGTGGGCGGGGTGGAGCTTTATGGCTACACCTTC. Its protein is CASSVVGGVELYGYTF.

This rearrangement joins TRBV19 to TRBJ1-2, with 9 bases aligning to TRBD1. The junction had 8 bases not matched to a gene; V was cut back by 7 bases and J by 5 bases. Germline assignment: CDR1 LNHDA and CDR2 SQIVND (reference sequence). The CDR3 has 14 amino acids. The CDR3 region has the DNA TGTGCCAGTACCCACTCACAGGGGGCGTATGGCTACACCTTC. Protein sequence: CASTHSQGAYGYTF.

V usage is TRBV6-1 and J usage is TRBJ1-3; maybe TRBD1 (6 bases). V lost 1 base and J lost 0, with 10 bases in between. The V gene's germline CDR1 is MNHNS and CDR2 SASEGT. The CDR3 is 16 residues long. CDR3 sequence reads: CASSEVGAHSGNTIYF. The CDR3 DNA sequence: TGTGCCAGCAGTGAAGTGGGGGCCCACTCTGGAAACACCATATATTTT.

CDR3 nucleotides: TGTGCCAGCAGCATTAAACTTAGACTACTTACCTACGAGCAGTACGTC. It yields the protein CASSIKLRLLTYEQYV. V and J are TRBV21-1 and TRBJ2-7; the table assigns TRBD2, which was not confirmed against the DNA. TRBV21-1 is described as a pseudogene. This CDR3 is 16 amino acids long.

The V call is TRBV4-3, the J call TRBJ2-1; 7 nucleotides line up with TRBD2. Germline CDR1 LGHNA, CDR2 YSLEER. The CDR3 extends over 20 amino acids. The V gene end was trimmed by 0 bases and the J gene end by 6 bases; junction bases not matched to a gene: 20. CDR3 coding DNA: TGCGCCAGCAGCCAAGATACGAAAATGGGCGCCGGGGGGACCGGCAATGAGCAGTTCTTC. Translation gives CASSQDTKMGAGGTGNEQFF.

This chain uses TRBV15 with TRBJ2-3; tentatively, D is TRBD2 (5 bases). This CDR3 is built from 14 residues. V dropped 1 base and J dropped 4 bases, with 9 bases sitting between them. From germline, CDR1 is LNHNV and CDR2 YYDKDF (reference sequence). The CDR3 protein is CATSRAGSPDTQYF. The CDR3 region has the DNA TGTGCCACCAGCAGAGCTGGGAGCCCAGATACGCAGTATTTT. Full variable domain (remainder filled in from reference TRBV15 and TRBJ2-3): DAMVIQNPRYQVTQFGKPVTLSCSQTLNHNVMYWYQQKSSQAPKLLFHYYDKDFNNEADTPDNFQSRRPNTSFCFLDIRSPGLGDTAMYLCATSRAGSPDTQYFGPGTRLTVL.

This clone was seen more than once but under ten times. V is TRBV13 and J is TRBJ1-3, with unresolved D. CDR3 size: 16 residues. The germline gives CDR1 PRHDT, CDR2 FYEKMQ (reference sequence). Trimming took off 0 bases at V and 4 bases at J, with 13 bases between the two ends. The chain's CDR3 is CASSLGVLTGGNTIYF. The DNA of the CDR3 is TGTGCCAGCAGCTTAGGGGTTTTGACGGGAGGAAACACCATATATTTT.

This rearrangement joins TRBV7-9 to TRBJ2-5; 7 positions agree with TRBD1. The CDR3 is 15 residues long. Germline CDR1 reads SEHNR; CDR2 reads FQNEAQ (reference sequence). The V gene end was trimmed by 5 bases and the J gene end by 1 base; junction bases not matched to a gene: 7. CDR3 sequence reads: CASSPSGQAQETQYF. The CDR3 DNA reads as TGTGCCAGCAGCCCATCAGGACAGGCCCAAGAGACCCAGTACTTC.

This clone showed up just once. V gene TRBV7-2 combines with J gene TRBJ1-2; perhaps TRBD1 as D (6 bases). The CDR3 has 14 amino acids. V gave up 6 bases and J gave up 8 bases, with 19 bases separating them. Germline V lookup: CDR1 SGHTA, CDR2 FQGNSA. The CDR3 sequence is CASSRTFSRGGYTF. The DNA for the CDR3 is TGTGCCAGCAGTCGTACATTCAGTAGGGGGGGCTACACCTTC. Filled out from reference TRBV7-2 and TRBJ1-2, the complete variable domain reads GAGVSQSPSNKVTEKGKDVELRCDPISGHTALYWYRQSLGQGLEFLIYFQGNSAPDKSGLPSDRFSAERTGGSVSTLTIQRTQQEDSAVYLCASSRTFSRGGYTFGSGTRLTVV.

The chain links TRBV23-1 to TRBJ2-2, with TRBD2 identical over 9 bases. TRBV23-1 belongs to the ORF category, with a function that is uncertain. With 4 bases clipped from V and 5 bases from J, the junction kept 17 bases outside the gene matches. The CDR3 is made up of 19 amino acids. The CDR3 protein is CASSPRQSRASGITGELFF. The DNA for the CDR3 is TGCGCCAGCAGTCCCCGTCAGTCCAGAGCTAGCGGGATTACCGGGGAGCTGTTTTTT.

V is TRBV5-3 and J is TRBJ1-5; 8 bases agree with TRBD1. TRBV5-3 is filed as an ORF, its function uncertain. The junction had 11 bases not matched to a gene; V was cut back by 1 base and J by 2 bases. There are 18 residues in the CDR3. CDR3 DNA sequence: TGTGCCAGAAGCTTGCGGACAGGGTGGGTGTGGGGCAATCAGCCCCAGCATTTT. Protein product: CARSLRTGWVWGNQPQHF.

J is TRBJ1-3 and V is TRBV5-6, with 7 bases lining up with TRBD1. Per germline, CDR1 SGHDT and CDR2 YYEEEE. V lost 5 bases and J lost 3; bases outside the gene matches: 2. The CDR3 is 13 amino acids. CDR3 in DNA: TGTGCCAGCAGACGACAGGGTGGAAACACCATATATTTT. It specifies CASRRQGGNTIYF.

J is TRBJ2-4 and V is TRBV7-2; a possible D gene is TRBD2 (5 bases). The V gene's germline CDR1 is SGHTA and CDR2 FQGNSA. The CDR3 contains 13 residues. V was clipped by 4 bases and J by 4 bases, with 8 bases between them. CDR3 sequence (DNA): TGTGCCAGCAGCTCGGACTTAAAAAACATTCAGTACTTC. Its protein product is CASSSDLKNIQYF.

The CDR3 nucleotides are TGTGCCAGCAGTAACTTACAGGGCTTATCCTACGAGCAGTACTTC. Amino acids: CASSNLQGLSYEQYF. V usage is TRBV11-2 and J usage is TRBJ2-7, with D tentatively TRBD1 (6 bases). The CDR3 loop spans 15 amino acids. Trimming pared 6 bases from V and 1 base from J, leaving 16 bases between. CDR1 SGHAT and CDR2 FQNNGV come from the germline V gene.

The genes are TRBV7-9 and TRBJ1-2, with D possibly matching TRBD1 (6 bases). Germline loops: CDR1 SEHNR, CDR2 FQNEAQ (reference sequence). The V end lost 7 bases, the J end lost 0 bases, and 18 bases lay between the germline ends. The CDR3 extends over 16 amino acids. Here the CDR3 DNA reads TGTGCCAGCACCAACCCTACAGGGAACCCTAACTATGGCTACACCTTC. It specifies CASTNPTGNPNYGYTF.

The chain links TRBV3-1 (or the pseudogene TRBV3-2) to TRBJ2-3; TRBD2 agrees at 9 bases. The V and J ends lost 1 base and 1 base, in that order; junction bases with no gene match: 3. The CDR3 sequence is 16 residues long. CDR1 and CDR2 from the germline V gene are LGHDT and YNNKEL (reference sequence). This CDR3 reads CASSQVPSGGTDTQYF. The DNA for the CDR3 is TGTGCCAGCAGCCAAGTGCCTAGCGGGGGCACAGATACGCAGTATTTT.

V and J are TRBV7-9 and TRBJ1-5, with 8 positions matching TRBD1. J lost 4 bases, V lost 5 bases, and 4 bases had no gene match. Germline V CDR1 and CDR2: SEHNR, FQNEAQ (reference sequence). The CDR3 totals 14 residues. CDR3 bases: TGTGCCAGCAGCACCACAGGGGGAAATCAGCCCCAGCATTTT. Translated: CASSTTGGNQPQHF.

The gene calls are TRBV11-2 and TRBJ1-5, with a possible D match to TRBD1 (5 bases). CDR1 and CDR2 from the germline V gene are SGHAT and FQNNGV. CDR3 size: 15 residues. Trimming took off 5 bases at V and 4 bases at J, with 15 bases between the two ends. CDR3 residues: CASSRSGAANQPQHF. In DNA, the CDR3 is TGTGCCAGCAGCCGAAGTGGGGCAGCGAATCAGCCCCAGCATTTT.

The genes are TRBV2 and TRBJ2-1; unclear D gene. Germline-derived CDR1 and CDR2 are SNHLY and FYNNEI. The CDR3 is 14 residues long. Deletions cut 3 bases from V and 5 bases from J, with 11 bases between. The CDR3 sequence: CASSELGKNNEQFF. CDR3 DNA: TGTGCCAGCAGTGAGTTGGGCAAGAACAATGAGCAGTTCTTC. Using reference TRBV2 and TRBJ2-1 for the parts outside the CDR3, the full variable domain is EPEVTQTPSHQVTQMGQEVILRCVPISNHLYFYWYRQILGQKVEFLVSFYNNEISEKSEIFDDQFSVERPDGSNFTLKIRSTKLEDSAMYFCASSELGKNNEQFFGPGTRLTVL.

The chain uses TRBV5-1 and TRBJ2-7; possibly TRBD2 for D (5 bases). Germline CDR1 reads SGHRS; CDR2 reads YFSETQ. This CDR3 is 14 amino acids long. V shed 0 bases and J shed 2 bases, with 9 bases lying between them. CDR3 sequence reads: CASSLGGFPYEQYV. Written as DNA, the CDR3 is TGCGCCAGCAGCTTGGGAGGGTTCCCCTACGAGCAGTACGTC.

V gene TRBV6-5 combines with J gene TRBJ1-6; a possible D gene is TRBD1 (5 bases). V was pared by 2 bases and J by 8 bases, with 10 bases between. CDR3 size: 14 residues. CDR1 and CDR2 (germline): MNHEY, SVGAGI. The CDR3 loop reads CASSYAGTDSPLHF. The CDR3 region has the DNA TGTGCCAGCAGTTACGCGGGGACTGATTCACCCCTCCACTTT.

The chain uses TRBV3-1 (or the pseudogene TRBV3-2) and TRBJ1-1; D is possibly TRBD1 (5 bases). The CDR3 extends over 12 amino acids. Germline V gene lookup returns CDR1 LGHDT and CDR2 YNNKEL (reference sequence). The V gene lost 1 base and the J gene lost 11 bases, with 11 bases spanning the gap. For the CDR3, the DNA is TGTGCCAGCAGCCAAGGCGACAGTAGGGCTTTCTTT. As protein: CASSQGDSRAFF.

This sequence joins TRBV18 and TRBJ1-2, with D tentatively TRBD1 (6 bases). From germline, CDR1 is KGHSH and CDR2 LQKENI. The CDR3 has 12 amino acids. V was shortened by 3 bases and J by 7 bases, with 9 bases between the two germline ends. The CDR3 DNA follows: TGTGCCAGCTCACCGCAGGGGCTTGGCTACACCTTC. Translated: CASSPQGLGYTF.